Below are 6 T cell receptor beta chains sequenced from a single sample in a study of OX40 agonist ivuxolimab in advanced cancers. Some clones are missing from TCRdb's copy, which holds only in-frame ones; the method was immunoSEQ multiplex PCR. The data hold some 140,000 clones, with 90% observed a single time. Material: CD4+ or CD8+ T cells sorted from blood, obtained in a trial of the OX40 agonist ivuxolimab. The receptors derive from an adult with an advanced solid tumor such as melanoma, head and neck, liver or kidney cancer.

The chain uses TRBV14 and TRBJ2-1; 11 nucleotides match TRBD2. V trimming: 4 bases; J trimming: 5 bases; junction bases outside the gene matches: 10. The CDR3 is made up of 17 amino acids. Germline lookup yields CDR1 SGHDN and CDR2 FVKESK. CDR3 bases: TGTGCCAGCAGCCCAACATTACTAGCGGGAGTTCACAATGAGCAGTTCTTC. Protein sequence: CASSPTLLAGVHNEQFF.

This clone was recorded only once. The V and J genes are TRBV15 and TRBJ2-1; D might be TRBD1 (6 bases). The CDR3 consists of 15 residues. With 3 bases removed from V and 1 base from J, the gap between germline ends came to 10 bases. Germline V lookup: CDR1 LNHNV, CDR2 YYDKDF (reference sequence). The CDR3 reads CATSRDRKSYNEQFF. Written as DNA, the CDR3 is TGTGCCACCAGCAGGGACAGAAAATCCTACAATGAGCAGTTCTTC.

As to this clone: The same CDR3 is also encoded by other DNA sequences in this sample. V usage is TRBV7-3 and J usage is TRBJ1-1; TRBD1 agrees at 9 bases. Germline V gene lookup returns CDR1 SGHTA and CDR2 FQGTGA. This CDR3 has 14 amino acids. J was trimmed by 4 bases and V by 4 bases; bases with no gene match: 4. The DNA for the CDR3 is TGTGCCAGCAGCTCTCGACAGGGGGGCACTGAAGCTTTCTTT. Its protein product is CASSSRQGGTEAFF.

The chain joins TRBV19 to TRBJ1-5; maybe TRBD1 (6 bases). V lost 7 bases and J 2 bases, leaving 21 bases between the germline ends. The CDR3 length is 17 residues. CDR1 and CDR2 (germline): LNHDA, SQIVND (reference sequence). The CDR3 here is CASTSAPVGHGNQPQHF. DNA of the CDR3: TGTGCCAGTACCTCGGCACCTGTGGGACACGGCAATCAGCCCCAGCATTTT.

The chain couples TRBV28 to TRBJ2-7; TRBD2 matches 8 bases. The CDR3 is made up of 14 amino acids. V was clipped by 6 bases and J by 5 bases; unmatched bases: 9. Germline V gives CDR1 MDHEN, CDR2 SYDVKM. For the CDR3, the DNA is TGTGCCAGCAGCGCTACCGGACTAGCCGACGAGCAGTACTTC. Protein product: CASSATGLADEQYF.

This chain joins TRBV5-4 and TRBJ2-4, with D possibly matching TRBD1 (6 bases). V lost 0 bases, J lost 4 bases, and 8 bases lay in between. The CDR3 runs 14 residues. Germline V gene data show CDR1 as SGHNT and CDR2 as YYREEE (reference sequence). The CDR3 is CASSLGTEKNIQYF. The CDR3 DNA reads as TGTGCCAGCAGCTTGGGGACAGAAAAAAACATTCAGTACTTC.